This TCR beta chain is from a study of Tregs in tolerant kidney transplant recipients. General observations from the study: The most relevant donor-specific Treg TCRbeta repertoire apparently came from expansion with activated donor B cells. This study did not directly address biological reproducibility.

Unstimulated regulatory T cells (CD4+CD25+CD127-), CD4+CD25- non-regulatory cells, CD4 and CD8 cells were FACS-sorted from thawed PBMCs. TCRdb keeps only in-frame clones here, not all; method: immunoSEQ multiplex PCR. Altogether just under 65,000 clones are present, 95% to 98% being singletons, with the ten largest covering around 0.34%. Remarks on this clone: No antigen is known for it.

The material sequenced was Tregs from blood, taken before the transplant. The clonotype was recovered from a human donor who received a combined kidney and bone marrow transplant.

The CDR3 DNA reads as TGTGCCAGCAGCCGGGATCCTGGAAACACCATATATTTT. Protein: CASSRDPGNTIYF. The chain has TRBV7-2 and TRBJ1-3; D is unresolved. Looked up from germline, CDR1 is SGHTA and CDR2 is FQGNSA. This CDR3 has 13 amino acids. V lost 5 bases to trimming and J lost 2 bases, with 7 bases between them.